The TCR beta chain under discussion was sequenced for a study of blood T cells in healthy people across ages. Study context: Through template switching, about one barcoded beta molecule was captured per two T cells, as measured in model experiments.

This clonotype has a handful of counts. Its specificity is unknown. The V gene's germline CDR1 is KGHDR and CDR2 SFDVKD. This CDR3 is 19 amino acids long. The germline V and J ends were trimmed by 5 bases and 0 bases, with 23 bases remaining between them. No fewer than 5.5 micrograms of total RNA were isolated from every sample. Then a second PCR, running about 6 to 11 cycles, was carried out with a sample-barcoded 5' primer and a J-beta primer mix. Every cDNA molecule carried a tag from a template-switch adaptor bearing 12 random nucleotides. TCRdb passed the 5' RACE reads through MiXCR, listing each CDR3 protein once. The sample contains nearly 800,000 distinct CDR3 sequences, approximately 60% of which appear only once. Whole-study results and caveats: Naive CD4+ cells and diversity were both higher in long-lived donors than in aged donors.

The TCR was taken from a man aged 40-50 years in good health. The chain combines TRBV24-1 with TRBJ2-3; D possibly corresponds to TRBD1 (5 bases). The sample was blood. The CDR3 region is CATSGIKGRQLPSTDTQYF. CDR3 bases: TGTGCCACCAGTGGAATAAAGGGGCGTCAATTGCCTAGCACAGATACGCAGTATTTT.